The following is a TCR beta chain sequence with its context. Original handling: Nucleated cell counts were estimated from reference gene primer amplification. Here immunoSEQ multiplex PCR was the method, and the copy in TCRdb shows in-frame clones only, minus some. The V and J calls and the clone size are those of that table, but D and trimming were determined from the DNA. Here the sample spans 260,000 or so clones, 85% being singletons. The data stem from a study of blood T cell repertoires in COVID-19. Looking at the study overall: The study drew acute and convalescent COVID-19 samples from the United States, Italy and Spain. Nucleic acid was either cDNA or gDNA, and it came from T cells, B-cell-depleted T cells, or PBMCs.

CDR3 length: 15 residues. Trimming took 2 bases from V and 6 from J; bases not matched to a gene: 10. The germline V gene has CDR1 GTSNPN and CDR2 SVGIG (reference sequence). Cohort 3 recovery required two negative PCRs, clearance, or symptom resolution. This chain connects TRBV30 to TRBJ1-2; 9 positions match TRBD1. The TCR comes from a woman aged 50 to 60 who had recovered from COVID-19. What was sequenced was PBMCs or T cells enriched from blood (not recorded which). The CDR3 nucleotides read TGTGCCTGGAGTCAGACGCACAGGGGGCCGAATGGCTACACCTTC. Protein sequence: CAWSQTHRGPNGYTF.